A single sample gave rise to the 10 T cell receptor beta chains below, sequenced in a study of T cells in tuberculosis. Generated by immunoSEQ multiplex PCR, the TCRdb table keeps only in-frame clones and is missing some. The data show fewer than 35,000 clones, with around 94% seen just once and roughly 8% held by the top ten. Input material: PBMCs. Source of these receptors: a donor between 10 and 35 years old with latent tuberculosis or without tuberculosis infection.

The gene calls are TRBV18 and TRBJ1-1; D is undetermined. This CDR3 is built from 13 residues. Germline assignment: CDR1 KGHSH and CDR2 LQKENI. Trimming removed 2 bases at V and 3 bases at J, with 7 bases between. CDR3 residues: CASSPGRDTEAFF. DNA of the CDR3: TGTGCCAGCTCACCAGGCCGGGACACTGAAGCTTTCTTT.

This chain links TRBV7-2 with TRBJ2-7; D ambiguous. V was trimmed by 5 bases and J by 3 bases, leaving 11 bases between them. This CDR3 comprises 13 residues. The V gene's germline CDR1 is SGHTA and CDR2 FQGNSA. CDR3 bases: TGTGCCAGCAGCCTATCGCCGGTCTACGAGCAGTACTTC. Its translation is CASSLSPVYEQYF.

The J gene is TRBJ2-3, the V gene TRBV19; D is possibly TRBD1 (5 bases). The CDR3 runs 13 residues. Germline V gene lookup returns CDR1 LNHDA and CDR2 SQIVND (reference sequence). V lost 6 bases and J lost 3, with 10 bases in between. Written as DNA, the CDR3 is TGTGCCAGTAGCTTAAGGGGAACAGATACGCAGTATTTT. Translated, it gives CASSLRGTDTQYF.

This sequence joins TRBV27 and TRBJ1-5; the match to TRBD1 covers 7 bases. The CDR3 length is 15 residues. Germline assignment: CDR1 MNHEY and CDR2 SMNVEV (reference sequence). Trimming at V came to 8 bases and at J to 6 bases, leaving 13 bases not matched to a gene. The CDR3 coding sequence is TGTGCCAGCGGAATTCGACAGGGATTTTTTCAGCCCCAGCATTTT. This encodes CASGIRQGFFQPQHF.

The rearrangement joins TRBV7-9 to TRBJ1-2; 9 bases line up with TRBD1. Germline V gene sequence: CDR1 SEHNR, CDR2 FQNEAQ (reference sequence). Trimming at V came to 5 bases and at J to 2 bases, leaving 12 bases not matched to a gene. The CDR3 contains 17 residues. The CDR3 protein is CASSGRTGVIQNYGYTF. For the CDR3, the DNA is TGTGCCAGCAGCGGGCGGACAGGGGTTATTCAGAACTATGGCTACACCTTC.

The J gene is TRBJ2-5, the V gene TRBV4-2; tentatively, D is TRBD2 (5 bases). V was pared by 1 base and J by 1 base, with 10 bases between. Germline V gene data show CDR1 as LGHNA and CDR2 as YNFKEQ. The CDR3 consists of 15 residues. CDR3 in amino acids: CASSQVLRVQETQYF. The CDR3 DNA sequence: TGTGCCAGCAGCCAAGTATTGCGGGTCCAAGAGACCCAGTACTTC.

The J gene is TRBJ2-3, the V gene TRBV6-4; 8 bases align to TRBD2. CDR1 is MRHNA and CDR2 is SNTAGT in the germline V gene. This CDR3 is built from 15 residues. J was trimmed by 1 base and V by 0 bases; bases with no gene match: 0. The CDR3 DNA follows: TGTGCCAGCAGTGACTCTAGCGGGGGCACAGATACGCAGTATTTT. Its protein is CASSDSSGGTDTQYF.

The V and J genes are TRBV7-9 and TRBJ1-1; the D gene is possibly TRBD1 (5 bases). This CDR3 is 12 amino acids long. V was trimmed by 5 bases and J by 4 bases, leaving 8 bases between them. CDR1 SEHNR and CDR2 FQNEAQ come from the germline V gene (reference sequence). This CDR3 is CASSGDSTEAFF. CDR3 nucleotide sequence: TGTGCCAGCAGCGGAGACAGCACTGAAGCTTTCTTT.

V gene TRBV28 combines with J gene TRBJ2-7, with D tentatively TRBD2 (5 bases). Germline CDR1 and CDR2: MDHEN and SYDVKM. V was clipped by 3 bases and J by 8 bases, with 17 bases between them. The CDR3 consists of 14 residues. This CDR3 is CASSLGGTGFKQYF. CDR3 nucleotides: TGTGCCAGCAGTTTGGGCGGAACGGGATTTAAGCAGTACTTC.

The chain joins TRBV12-5 to TRBJ1-3; D remains unclear. Between the trimmed V and J ends, which lost 1 base and 7 bases, there was a span of 11 bases. CDR3 length: 14 amino acids. Germline V gene lookup returns CDR1 LGHNT and CDR2 FRNRAP. The CDR3 sequence: CASGLAKVRNTIYF. The CDR3 coding sequence is TGTGCTAGTGGTTTGGCGAAGGTGAGGAACACCATATATTTT.